This TCR beta chain was captured in a study of cytomegalovirus exposure and HLA in healthy donors. Germline CDR1 and CDR2: SGHRS and YFSETQ. The CDR3 contains 14 residues. With 0 bases removed from V and 4 bases from J, the gap between germline ends came to 11 bases. TCRdb keeps only in-frame clones here, not all; method: immunoSEQ multiplex PCR. The sample lists about 280,000 clones, around nine tenths occurring once. The genes are TRBV5-1 and TRBJ2-7; perhaps TRBD2 as D (6 bases). The sequencing input was PBMCs. The clonotype was recovered from a woman aged 18-30 years in good health and CMV-seronegative. CDR3 amino acids: CASSLARGTYEQYF. The CDR3 DNA reads as TGCGCCAGCAGCTTGGCCCGGGGGACGTACGAGCAGTACTTC.